This is a list of T cell receptor beta chains from one sample in a study of graft-versus-host responses after intestinal transplantation. TCRdb's table, derived via immunoSEQ multiplex PCR, lists solely in-frame clones and lacks some. The top ten hold approximately 0.88% of the sample, which has more than 95,000 clones, about 90% seen once. These receptors have no identified antigens. Here the sequenced sample was unstimulated CD4+ T cells sorted from spleen or lymph node cells, taken before intestinal transplant. The receptors originated from a human donor who received an intestinal transplant. CDR3s include the opening cysteine and the closing phenylalanine or tryptophan. A D gene is named only where the DNA matches it firmly. The listing skips clone size in some rows; elsewhere it reads once, few, many or a size class.

>TRBJ1-2|TRBV6-5|-|TRBD1
TGTGCCAGCACCCCTCTGACAGGGAGGAGTGGCTACACCTTC
CASTPLTGRSGYTF
>TRBJ2-5|TRBV5-4|-|-
TGTGCCAGCAGCTGGGACGGCCAAGAGACCCAGTACTTC
CASSWDGQETQYF
>TRBJ2-7|TRBV7-3|-|TRBD1
TGTGCCAGCAGCTTAACTGGGACAGGGACCTACGAGCAGTACTTC
CASSLTGTGTYEQYF
>TRBJ2-7|TRBV6-5|-|-
TGTGCCAGCAGTTACTCGAATCCCGGGGTTTACGAGCAGTACTTC
CASSYSNPGVYEQYF
>TRBJ1-4|TRBV15|once|-
TGTGCCACCACTGGGACGGGAGGTGAAAAACTGTTTTTT
CATTGTGGEKLFF
>TRBJ2-2|TRBV12-5|few|TRBD2
TGTGCTAGTGGTTTTCTAGCGGGCCTCACCGGGGAGCTGTTTTTT
CASGFLAGLTGELFF
>TRBJ2-7|TRBV6-4|-|TRBD1
TGTGCCAGCAGACCAGGGACAGGGGCGGTCTACGAGCAGTACTTC
CASRPGTGAVYEQYF
>TRBJ1-5|TRBV6-6|-|-
TGTGCCAGCAGTTCCAACAATCAGCCCCAGCATTTT
CASSSNNQPQHF
>TRBJ2-2|TRBV28|-|-
TGTGCCAGCGCGCGAGGAACCGGGGAGCTGTTTTTT
CASARGTGELFF
>TRBJ1-3|TRBV4-2|-|-
TGTGCCAGCAGCCAAGGTGTAGGGAAGGATAACACCATATATTTT
CASSQGVGKDNTIYF
>TRBJ2-3|TRBV2|-|TRBD1
TGTGCCAGCAGTGAAAGGACAGGGACAGATACGCAGTATTTT
CASSERTGTDTQYF
>TRBJ2-3|TRBV6-1|-|TRBD1
TGTGCCAGCACCGGGACAGGGTCAGATACGCAGTATTTT
CASTGTGSDTQYF
>TRBJ1-6|TRBV11-2|-|TRBD1
TGTGCCAGCGGCCGGGACAGAGTTCCCTATAATTCACCCCTCCACTTT
CASGRDRVPYNSPLHF
>TRBJ2-5|TRBV4-1|-|-
TGCGCCAGCAGCCACCCCGGGGTAGGGACGGTGGGAGAGACCCAGTACTTC
CASSHPGVGTVGETQYF
>TRBJ1-3|TRBV9|-|-
TGTGCCAGCAGCGACAGGGACATCTCTGGAAACACCATATATTTT
CASSDRDISGNTIYF
>TRBJ2-7|TRBV21-1|-|-
TGTGCCAGCCAGCCCGAGCCGCACTACGAGCAGTACTTC
CASQPEPHYEQYF
>TRBJ1-5|TRBV10-3|-|-
TGTGCCATCAGTGAGAACAGGGATCAGCCCCAGCATTTT
CAISENRDQPQHF
>TRBJ2-1|TRBV11-2|-|TRBD1
TGTGCCAGCAGCCCAGAGACAGGGAATCACAATGAGCAGTTCTTC
CASSPETGNHNEQFF
>TRBJ2-3|TRBV28|-|-
TGTGCCAGCAGTTTATTGGGGTTAGGCACAGATACGCAGTATTTT
CASSLLGLGTDTQYF
>TRBJ2-2|TRBV4-1|once|TRBD2
TGCGCCAGCAGCCAAGTGCTAGCGGTGAACACCGGGGAGCTGTTTTTT
CASSQVLAVNTGELFF
>TRBJ1-2|TRBV19|-|-
TGTGCCAGTACTCAGGACAGAAACTATGGCTACACCTTC
CASTQDRNYGYTF
>TRBJ1-6|TRBV6-6|-|-
TGTGCCAGCAGTTACCCAGGGCTTAATTCACCCCTCCACTTT
CASSYPGLNSPLHF
>TRBJ1-5|TRBV19|-|-
TGTGCCAGTAGTGACCGACAGGAAAATCAGCCCCAGCATTTT
CASSDRQENQPQHF
>TRBJ2-3|TRBV6-6|-|-
TGTGCCAGCAGTTGGGACCTAACCACAGATACGCAGTATTTT
CASSWDLTTDTQYF
>TRBJ2-3|TRBV14|-|TRBD1
TGTGCCAGCAGCCCCCGGACAGGGGGCGCAGATACGCAGTATTTT
CASSPRTGGADTQYF
>TRBJ2-3|TRBV29-1|-|-
TGCAGCGTTGAAGGCAGGGCTACGCAGTATTTT
CSVEGRATQYF
>TRBJ1-1|TRBV19|-|-
TGTGCCAGTAACCCTAGGGAGGGGACTGAAGCTTTCTTT
CASNPREGTEAFF
>TRBJ2-1|TRBV30|-|-
TGTGCCTGGCTACCTCCCGGAGGGAGCTCCTACAATGAGCAGTTCTTC
CAWLPPGGSSYNEQFF
>TRBJ2-1|TRBV18|-|-
TGTGCCAGCTCACCTAGTATGTACAATGAGCAGTTCTTC
CASSPSMYNEQFF
>TRBJ2-1|TRBV10-3|few|-
TGTGCCACCGGACAGGGCAAGGGGGCGGGAGAGAATGAGCAGTTCTTC
CATGQGKGAGENEQFF
>TRBJ1-2|TRBV7-2|-|-
TGTGCCAGCAGAATACGGTCGGTGGCACAGCTCTATGGCTACACCTTC
CASRIRSVAQLYGYTF
>TRBJ2-3|TRBV7-3|-|-
TGTGCCAGCAGCTCTTACGGGGGCACAGATACGCAGTATTTT
CASSSYGGTDTQYF
>TRBJ2-5|TRBV12-5|-|TRBD2
TGTGCTAGTGGAACGCCGGGACTAATGAGAGAGACCCAGTACTTC
CASGTPGLMRETQYF
>TRBJ1-2|TRBV28|-|-
TGTGCCAGCAGTTCCCCGCGACCAGCGGGTGGCTACACCTTC
CASSSPRPAGGYTF
>TRBJ1-4|TRBV5-1|-|TRBD1
TGCGCCAGCAGCTTGGCCGAGAGACAGGGGCTCGAAAAACTGTTTTTT
CASSLAERQGLEKLFF
>TRBJ1-6|TRBV2|-|-
TGTGCCAGCAGATCGGGGAGTCGGAATTCACCCCTCCACTTT
CASRSGSRNSPLHF
>TRBJ1-5|TRBV6-1|once|-
TGTGCCAGCAGTGTATACCCCTCACCGGGGAATCAGCCCCAGCATTTT
CASSVYPSPGNQPQHF